This record concerns one T cell receptor (beta chain) sequence. Its antigen remains unidentified. Time point indicated: week 5, during vaccination. Each vaccine dose was 300 ug of mutant IDH1 20-mer peptide, with topical imiquimod. Diagnosis in the donors showed new WHO grade 3 or 4 astrocytomas that were IDH1-mutant and ATRX-lost. These data belong to a study of a mutant IDH1 vaccine in newly diagnosed glioma. Assay used: immunoSEQ multiplex PCR; TCRdb lists only in-frame clones, some missing. The sample carries over 50,000 clones, approximately 81% recorded once. The CDR3 length is 15 residues. V was trimmed by 3 bases and J by 5 bases, leaving 14 bases between them. Germline assignment: CDR1 KGHSH and CDR2 LQKENI.

This receptor was taken from a man aged 25 to 45 with glioma. This chain connects TRBV18 to TRBJ1-3, with D possibly matching TRBD1 (5 bases). The material was PBMCs, obtained from a glioma patient whose treatment included an IDH1 peptide vaccine. The CDR3 loop is CASSPTQGNRNTIYF. CDR3 DNA: TGTGCCAGCTCACCGACTCAGGGAAATAGAAACACCATATATTTT.